This entry features one T cell receptor (beta chain) sequence. What it binds is unknown. A library of TCRbeta sequences, prepared with unique molecular identifiers, was generated. Each CDR3 protein gets one entry after TCRdb re-called the PCR reads with MiXCR. The table records about 200,000 distinct CDR3 sequences, approximately 7% of them present only once. These data come from a study of T-cell reconstitution after alpha-beta-depleted transplantation in children. General study results and limits: Certain patients had high TCRbeta diversity at day 60, and it came from recipient T cells and thymic progenitors that survived. One year after transplant, T-cell counts and diversity came mostly from newly produced T cells. Several hundred expanded graft clones reportedly gave rise to the alpha-beta T cells present about two months after transplant.

This CDR3 comprises 18 residues. The V segment lost 6 bases and the J segment 0 bases; nucleotides outside the gene matches: 15. Germline loops: CDR1 SGHAT, CDR2 FQDESV (reference sequence). This TCR derives from a boy aged 2 to 10 with acute lymphoblastic leukemia, due to receive a stem cell transplant. This chain joins TRBV11-1 and TRBJ2-3, with 7 bases fitting TRBD2. The source was PBMCs, collected before TCRalphabeta/CD19-depleted stem cell transplant. The CDR3 sequence: CASSPAWGRETSTDTQYF. The DNA of the CDR3 is TGTGCCAGCAGTCCCGCGTGGGGGAGGGAAACTAGCACAGATACGCAGTATTTT. Filled out from reference TRBV11-1 and TRBJ2-3, the complete variable domain reads EAEVAQSPRYKITEKSQAVAFWCDPISGHATLYWYRQILGQGPELLVQFQDESVVDDSQLPKDRFSAERLKGVDSTLKIQPAELGDSAMYLCASSPAWGRETSTDTQYFGPGTRLTVL.